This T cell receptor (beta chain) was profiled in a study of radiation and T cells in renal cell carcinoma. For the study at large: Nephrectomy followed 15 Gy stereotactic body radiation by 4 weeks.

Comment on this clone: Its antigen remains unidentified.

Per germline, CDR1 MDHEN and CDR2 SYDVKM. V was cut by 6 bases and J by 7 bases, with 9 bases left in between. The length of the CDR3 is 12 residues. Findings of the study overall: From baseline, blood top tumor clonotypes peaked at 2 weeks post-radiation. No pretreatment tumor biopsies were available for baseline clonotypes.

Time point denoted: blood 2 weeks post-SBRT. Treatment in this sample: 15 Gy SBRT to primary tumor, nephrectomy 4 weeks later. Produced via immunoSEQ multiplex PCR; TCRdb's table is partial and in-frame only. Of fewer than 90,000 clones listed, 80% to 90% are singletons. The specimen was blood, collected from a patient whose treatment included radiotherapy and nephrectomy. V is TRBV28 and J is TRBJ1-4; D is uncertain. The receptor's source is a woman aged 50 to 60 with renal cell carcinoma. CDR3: CASRDSVEKLFF. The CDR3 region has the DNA TGTGCCAGCAGAGACTCGGTTGAAAAACTGTTTTTT. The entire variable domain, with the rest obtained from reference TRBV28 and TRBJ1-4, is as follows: DVKVTQSSRYLVKRTGEKVFLECVQDMDHENMFWYRQDPGLGLRLIYFSYDVKMKEKGDIPEGYSVSREKKERFSLILESASTNQTSMYLCASRDSVEKLFFGSGTQLSVL.